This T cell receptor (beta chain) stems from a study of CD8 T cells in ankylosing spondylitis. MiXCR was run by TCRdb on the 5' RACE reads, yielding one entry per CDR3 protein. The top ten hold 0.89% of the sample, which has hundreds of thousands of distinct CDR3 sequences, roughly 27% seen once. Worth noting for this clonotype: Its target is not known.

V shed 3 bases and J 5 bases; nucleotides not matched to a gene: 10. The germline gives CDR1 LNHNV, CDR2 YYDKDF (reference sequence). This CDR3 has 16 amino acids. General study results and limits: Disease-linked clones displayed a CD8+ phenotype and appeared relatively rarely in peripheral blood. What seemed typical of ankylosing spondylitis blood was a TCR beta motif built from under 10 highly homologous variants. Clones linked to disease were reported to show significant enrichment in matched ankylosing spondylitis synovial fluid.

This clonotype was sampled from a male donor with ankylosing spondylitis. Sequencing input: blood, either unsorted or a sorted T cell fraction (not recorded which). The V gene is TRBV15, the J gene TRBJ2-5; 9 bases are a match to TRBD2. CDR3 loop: CATSRGSGSERETQYF. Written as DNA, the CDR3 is TGTGCCACCAGCAGGGGTAGCGGGAGTGAGAGGGAGACCCAGTACTTC.